The 20 T cell receptor beta chains given below trace back to one sample, sequenced in a study of T cell responses to AZD1222 COVID-19 vaccine. TCRdb keeps only in-frame clones here, not all; method: immunoSEQ multiplex PCR. Counted here are around 200,000 clones, more than 85% occurring once; the ten biggest clones make up roughly 3.8%. This material consisted of peripheral blood, taken on day 0 of AZD1222 vaccination. These TCRs come from an adult in good health.

This clone is a singleton in its sample. This chain joins TRBV6-5 and TRBJ1-1; tentatively, D is TRBD1 (5 bases). The CDR3 is made up of 15 amino acids. Trimming pared 6 bases from V and 2 bases from J, leaving 16 bases between. Germline V CDR1 and CDR2: MNHEY, SVGAGI. The CDR3 region is CASSPGRRVNTEAFF. DNA of the CDR3: TGTGCCAGCAGCCCGGGACGAAGGGTTAACACTGAAGCTTTCTTT.

The table lists this clone with a count of one. The chain couples TRBV9 to TRBJ2-3; 8 bases align to TRBD2. Germline values: CDR1 SGDLS, CDR2 YYNGEE. Losses at the gene ends were 9 bases for V and 2 bases for J; bases not matched to a gene: 14. This CDR3 region has 16 residues. The CDR3 coding sequence is TGTGCCACCGGCGGGGGGCCTTCCACCGTCACAGATACGCAGTATTTT. Amino acids: CATGGGPSTVTDTQYF.

This rearrangement joins TRBV7-9 to TRBJ1-1, with 9 bases that match TRBD1. The CDR3 covers 14 residues. V shed 6 bases, J shed 8 bases, and the junction held 10 bases outside the gene matches. Per the germline V gene, CDR1 is SEHNR and CDR2 is FQNEAQ (reference sequence). CDR3 loop: CASSRGQGMLEAFF. The CDR3 DNA is TGTGCCAGCAGTAGGGGACAGGGAATGCTCGAAGCTTTCTTT.

The chain links TRBV3-1 (or the pseudogene TRBV3-2) to TRBJ2-3, with 10 bases lining up with TRBD2. CDR1 and CDR2 (germline): LGHDT, YNNKEL (reference sequence). J was trimmed by 1 base and V by 2 bases; bases with no gene match: 9. This CDR3 has 18 residues. DNA of the CDR3: TGTGCCAGCAGCCAACGTGTGACTAGCGGGTCCCGCACAGATACGCAGTATTTT. It encodes CASSQRVTSGSRTDTQYF.

The count of this clone is one. The gene calls are TRBV6-5 and TRBJ1-5; D unresolved. The CDR3 covers 12 residues. The germline V and J ends were trimmed by 5 bases and 11 bases, with 13 bases remaining between them. The V gene's germline CDR1 is MNHEY and CDR2 SVGAGI. CDR3 sequence (DNA): TGTGCCAGCAGTCCCTGGCCCGCGGCCCAGCATTTT. The encoded protein is CASSPWPAAQHF.

As DNA, the CDR3 is TGTGCAAGTCGCTCTAAGTGTAGCAATCAGCCCCAGCATTTT. Translation: CASRSKCSNQPQHF. The chain couples TRBV12-2 to TRBJ1-5. TRBV12-2 is a pseudogene. This CDR3 has 14 residues.

The chain is built from TRBV6-5 and TRBJ2-3; D possibly corresponds to TRBD2 (5 bases). This CDR3 has 15 amino acids. Looked up from germline, CDR1 is MNHEY and CDR2 is SVGAGI. Trimming removed 3 bases at V and 2 bases at J, with 12 bases between. The CDR3 bases are TGTGCCAGCAGTTATTCAGCGGCCCACACAGATACGCAGTATTTT. Translation gives CASSYSAAHTDTQYF.

The chain recombines TRBV18 with TRBJ1-1; D may be TRBD1 (5 bases). Germline-derived CDR1 and CDR2 are KGHSH and LQKENI. CDR3 length equals 13 residues. Deletions cut 6 bases from V and 1 base from J, with 9 bases between. The CDR3 reads CASSFGGNTEAFF. The CDR3 coding sequence is TGTGCCAGCTCCTTCGGGGGGAACACTGAAGCTTTCTTT.

The V and J genes are TRBV11-2 and TRBJ1-5; TRBD1 aligns across 8 bases. V trimming: 5 bases; J trimming: 0 bases; junction bases outside the gene matches: 6. The CDR3 spans 16 residues. CDR1 is SGHAT and CDR2 is FQNNGV in the germline V gene. The CDR3 here is CASSEGTGYSNQPQHF. CDR3 bases: TGTGCCAGCAGCGAGGGGACAGGATATAGCAATCAGCCCCAGCATTTT.

The chain is built from TRBV19 and TRBJ2-7; 11 bases align to TRBD2. The germline V gene encodes CDR1 LNHDA and CDR2 SQIVND (reference sequence). J gave up 3 bases and V 3 bases, and 4 bases lay outside the gene matches. CDR3 length equals 15 residues. CDR3 loop: CASSMMTSGVYEQYF. In nucleotides, the CDR3 is TGTGCCAGTAGTATGATGACTAGCGGGGTCTACGAGCAGTACTTC.

This chain connects TRBV6-1 to TRBJ1-1; D possibly corresponds to TRBD1 (6 bases). CDR1 and CDR2 (germline): MNHNS, SASEGT. The CDR3 sequence is 17 residues long. Trimming cost V 4 bases and J 4 bases, with 22 bases left between them. CDR3 in DNA: TGTGCCAGCAGTGGACCCTACAGGGAAGGCTCGGGCACTGAAGCTTTCTTT. It codes for CASSGPYREGSGTEAFF.

The rearrangement links TRBV21-1 to TRBJ1-5; no check of the table's D call, TRBD1, against the DNA was made. TRBV21-1 is shown as a pseudogene. This CDR3 comprises 14 residues. The CDR3 here is CASSNQGSYQPQHF. The CDR3 DNA follows: TGTGCCAGCAGCAATCAGGGGAGTTATCAGCCCCAGCATTTT.

This clone was detected many times. V is TRBV7-9 and J is TRBJ2-1, with 7 bases that match TRBD2. Trimming removed 3 bases from V and 1 base from J; junction bases left unmatched: 9. The CDR3 length is 17 residues. Per the germline V gene, CDR1 is SEHNR and CDR2 is FQNEAQ (reference sequence). The CDR3 reads CASSFGGTGGSYNEQFF. CDR3 bases: TGTGCCAGCAGCTTTGGGGGGACGGGAGGATCCTACAATGAGCAGTTCTTC.

To note about this clone: Other nucleotide sequences from this sample produce the same CDR3. The chain recombines TRBV5-1 with TRBJ1-1; possible D gene TRBD1, 5 bases. The V end lost 1 base, the J end lost 1 base, and 5 bases lay between the germline ends. CDR1 SGHRS and CDR2 YFSETQ come from the germline V gene. The CDR3 covers 13 residues. CDR3 protein: CASSLQGNTEAFF. CDR3 in DNA: TGCGCCAGCAGCTTGCAGGGGAACACTGAAGCTTTCTTT.

The chain employs TRBV4-1 and TRBJ1-1, with 8 bases matching TRBD1. The CDR3 has 16 amino acids. Germline V gene sequence: CDR1 MGHRA, CDR2 YSYEKL. Unmatched junction bases numbered 13, after V lost 7 bases and J lost 3 bases. CDR3 loop: CASTARTGKGDTEAFF. The CDR3 DNA sequence: TGCGCCAGCACGGCCAGGACAGGGAAAGGGGACACTGAAGCTTTCTTT.

DNA of the CDR3: TGTGCCAGCAGCCAAAGCTCTGGACAGGGGGGCTATGGCTACACCTTC. Protein: CASSQSSGQGGYGYTF. This chain joins TRBV3-1 (or the pseudogene TRBV3-2) and TRBJ1-2; 10 bases are shared with TRBD1. The V gene's germline CDR1 is LGHDT and CDR2 YNNKEL (reference sequence). The junction had 7 bases not matched to a gene; V was cut back by 2 bases and J by 4 bases. The CDR3 contains 16 residues.

The chain couples TRBV6-5 to TRBJ2-5, with 7 nucleotides matching TRBD2. CDR1 and CDR2 (germline): MNHEY, SVGAGI. The CDR3 consists of 12 residues. Trimming removed 5 bases from V and 4 bases from J; junction bases left unmatched: 1. The CDR3 sequence: CASSTGGETQYF. For the CDR3, the DNA is TGTGCCAGCAGTACGGGAGGAGAGACCCAGTACTTC.

This clone was observed a handful of times. The chain carries TRBV7-9 and TRBJ1-5, with no clear D. The CDR3 has 9 amino acids. V lost 1 base and J lost 13, with 2 bases in between. Germline V lookup: CDR1 SEHNR, CDR2 FQNEAQ (reference sequence). In nucleotides, the CDR3 is TGTGCCAGCAGCTTAGGGCAGCATTTT. The encoded protein is CASSLGQHF.

The rearrangement links TRBV14 to TRBJ2-1, with D unclear. Germline lookup yields CDR1 SGHDN and CDR2 FVKESK. Trimming pared 3 bases from V and 9 bases from J, leaving 12 bases between. The CDR3 consists of 13 residues. CDR3 bases: TGTGCCAGCAGCCAGAATATATACGGTGAGCAGTTCTTC. The encoded protein is CASSQNIYGEQFF.

The rearrangement joins TRBV5-4 to TRBJ2-2, with TRBD2 matching 11 bases. Germline assignment: CDR1 SGHNT and CDR2 YYREEE (reference sequence). V was clipped by 2 bases and J by 4 bases; unmatched bases: 4. This CDR3 region has 16 residues. Here the CDR3 reads CASSLGTSGGTGELFF. The CDR3 bases are TGTGCCAGCAGCTTAGGGACTAGCGGAGGCACCGGGGAGCTGTTTTTT.